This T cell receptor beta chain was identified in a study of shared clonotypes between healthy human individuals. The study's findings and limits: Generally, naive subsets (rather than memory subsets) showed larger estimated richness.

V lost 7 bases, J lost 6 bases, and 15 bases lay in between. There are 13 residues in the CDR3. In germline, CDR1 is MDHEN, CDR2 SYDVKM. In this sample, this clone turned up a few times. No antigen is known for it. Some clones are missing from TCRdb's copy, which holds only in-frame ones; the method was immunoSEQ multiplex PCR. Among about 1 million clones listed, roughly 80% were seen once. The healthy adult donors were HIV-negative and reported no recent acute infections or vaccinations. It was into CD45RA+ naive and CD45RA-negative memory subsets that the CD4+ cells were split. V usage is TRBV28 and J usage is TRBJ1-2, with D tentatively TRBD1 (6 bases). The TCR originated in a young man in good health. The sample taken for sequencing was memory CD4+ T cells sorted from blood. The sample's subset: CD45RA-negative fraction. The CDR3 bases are TGTGCCAGCATCCCAGATTGGACAGATGGCTACACCTTC. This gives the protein CASIPDWTDGYTF.